The T cell receptor (beta chain) described here comes from a study of blood T cells in healthy people across ages. This clonotype was recorded a few times. Germline CDR1 SGHVS, CDR2 FQNEAQ. The CDR3 totals 15 residues. Through a sample-barcoded 5' primer and a J-beta primer mix, a second PCR was run for roughly 6 to 12 cycles. The template-switch adaptor was a 5' adaptor with 12 random nucleotides. It tagged each cDNA molecule. CDR3-containing paired-end reads numbered at least 2.5 million in each sample. Each CDR3 protein gets one entry after TCRdb re-called the 5' RACE reads with MiXCR. The sample shows hundreds of thousands of distinct CDR3 sequences, under 25% of them seen only once.

The V gene is TRBV7-8, the J gene TRBJ2-5, with 12 bases lining up with TRBD2. The J call is uncertain, as TRBJ2-1 better fits the DNA end. This clonotype originated in a man aged 70-80 years in good health. Material: blood. CDR3 sequence reads: CASSLERTSGIVQFF. The CDR3 DNA sequence: TGTGCCAGCAGCTTAGAGCGGACTAGCGGGATCGTACAGTTCTTC.